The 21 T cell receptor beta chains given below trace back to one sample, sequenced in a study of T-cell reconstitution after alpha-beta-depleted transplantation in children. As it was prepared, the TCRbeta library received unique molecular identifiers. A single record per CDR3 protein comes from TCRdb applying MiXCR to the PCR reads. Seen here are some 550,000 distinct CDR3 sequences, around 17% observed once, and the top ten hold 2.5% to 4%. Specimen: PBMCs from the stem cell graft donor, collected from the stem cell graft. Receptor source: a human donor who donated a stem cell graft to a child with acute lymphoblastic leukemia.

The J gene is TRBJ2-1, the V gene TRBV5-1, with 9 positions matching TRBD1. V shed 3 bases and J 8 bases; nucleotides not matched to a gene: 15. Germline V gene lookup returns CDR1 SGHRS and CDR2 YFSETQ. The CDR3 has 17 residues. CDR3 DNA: TGCGCCAGCAGCTCACGTCCGGGACAGGGCATTCTACATGAGCAGTTCTTC. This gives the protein CASSSRPGQGILHEQFF.

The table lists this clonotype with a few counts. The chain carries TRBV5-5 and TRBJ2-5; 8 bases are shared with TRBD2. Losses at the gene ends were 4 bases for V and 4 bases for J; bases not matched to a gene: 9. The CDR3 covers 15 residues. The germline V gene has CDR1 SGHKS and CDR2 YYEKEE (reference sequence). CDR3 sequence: CASSLGGTRVETQYF. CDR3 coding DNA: TGTGCCAGCAGCCTGGGCGGGACTAGGGTAGAGACCCAGTACTTC.

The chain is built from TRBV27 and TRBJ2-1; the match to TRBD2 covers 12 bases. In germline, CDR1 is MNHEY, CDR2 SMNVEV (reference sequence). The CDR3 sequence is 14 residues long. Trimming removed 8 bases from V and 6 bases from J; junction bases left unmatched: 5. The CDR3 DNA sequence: TGTGCCAGCCGGACTAGCGGGACGTTCAATGAGCAGTTCTTC. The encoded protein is CASRTSGTFNEQFF.

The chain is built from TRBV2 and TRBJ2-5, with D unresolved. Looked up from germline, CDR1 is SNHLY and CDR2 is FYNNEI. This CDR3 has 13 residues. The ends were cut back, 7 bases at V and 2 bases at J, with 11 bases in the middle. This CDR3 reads CASKLAEQETQYF. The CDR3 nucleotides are TGTGCCAGCAAGCTCGCAGAGCAAGAGACCCAGTACTTC.

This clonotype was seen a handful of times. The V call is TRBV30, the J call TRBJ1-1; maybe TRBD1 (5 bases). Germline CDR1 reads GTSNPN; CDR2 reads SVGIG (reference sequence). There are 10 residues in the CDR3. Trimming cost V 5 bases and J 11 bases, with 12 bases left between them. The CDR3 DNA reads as TGTGCCTGGGGGGACTTCACGGCTTTCTTT. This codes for CAWGDFTAFF.

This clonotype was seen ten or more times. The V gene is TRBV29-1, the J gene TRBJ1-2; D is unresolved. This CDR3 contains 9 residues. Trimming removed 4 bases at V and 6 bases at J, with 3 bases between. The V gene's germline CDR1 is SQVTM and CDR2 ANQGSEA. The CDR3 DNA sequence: TGCAGCGTTGGGGATGGCTACACCTTC. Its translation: CSVGDGYTF. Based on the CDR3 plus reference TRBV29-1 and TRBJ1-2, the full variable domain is SAVISQKPSRDICQRGTSLTIQCQVDSQVTMMFWYRQQPGQSLTLIATANQGSEATYESGFVIDKFPISRPNLTFSTLTVSNMSPEDSSIYLCSVGDGYTFGSGTRLTVV.

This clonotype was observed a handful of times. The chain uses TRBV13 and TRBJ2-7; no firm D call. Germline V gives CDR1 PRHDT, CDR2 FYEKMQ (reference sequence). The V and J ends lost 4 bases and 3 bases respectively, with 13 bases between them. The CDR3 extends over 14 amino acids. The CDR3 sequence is CASSSLDPGYEQYF. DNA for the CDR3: TGTGCCAGCAGCTCACTGGATCCGGGCTACGAGCAGTACTTC.

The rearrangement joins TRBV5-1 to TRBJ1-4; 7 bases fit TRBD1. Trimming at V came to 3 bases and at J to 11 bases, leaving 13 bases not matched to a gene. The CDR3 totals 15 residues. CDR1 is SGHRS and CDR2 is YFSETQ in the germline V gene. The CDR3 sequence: CASSSRTGLMRKLFF. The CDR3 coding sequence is TGCGCCAGCAGCTCCCGGACAGGTCTAATGAGGAAACTGTTTTTT.

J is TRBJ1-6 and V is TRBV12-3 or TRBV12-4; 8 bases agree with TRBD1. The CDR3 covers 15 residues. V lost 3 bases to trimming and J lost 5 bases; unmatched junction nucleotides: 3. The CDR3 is CASSFPDRDNSPLHF. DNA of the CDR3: TGTGCCAGCAGTTTTCCGGACAGGGATAATTCACCCCTCCACTTT.

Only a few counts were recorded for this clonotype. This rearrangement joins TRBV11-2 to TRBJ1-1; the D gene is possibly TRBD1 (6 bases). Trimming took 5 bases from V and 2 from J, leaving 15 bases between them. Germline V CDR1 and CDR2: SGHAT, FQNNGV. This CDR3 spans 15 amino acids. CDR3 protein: CASSPSVGGNTEAFF. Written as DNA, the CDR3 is TGTGCCAGCAGCCCATCCGTTGGGGGCAACACTGAAGCTTTCTTT.

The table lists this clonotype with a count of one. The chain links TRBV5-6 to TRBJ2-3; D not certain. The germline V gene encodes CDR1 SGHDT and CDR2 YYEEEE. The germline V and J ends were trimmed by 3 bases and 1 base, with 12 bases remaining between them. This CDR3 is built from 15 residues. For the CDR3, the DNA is TGTGCCAGCAGCTCACCAACCGCCGGCACAGATACGCAGTATTTT. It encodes CASSSPTAGTDTQYF.

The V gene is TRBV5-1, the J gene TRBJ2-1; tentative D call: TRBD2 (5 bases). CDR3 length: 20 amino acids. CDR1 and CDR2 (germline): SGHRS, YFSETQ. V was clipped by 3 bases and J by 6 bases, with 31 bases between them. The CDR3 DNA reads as TGCGCCAGCAGCTCAATCTCAATAGCGACCATCCCCCTCTTGGGCAATGAGCAGTTCTTC. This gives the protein CASSSISIATIPLLGNEQFF. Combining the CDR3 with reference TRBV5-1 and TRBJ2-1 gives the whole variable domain KAGVTQTPRYLIKTRGQQVTLSCSPISGHRSVSWYQQTPGQGLQFLFEYFSETQRNKGNFPGRFSGRQFSNSRSEMNVSTLELGDSALYLCASSSISIATIPLLGNEQFFGPGTRLTVL.

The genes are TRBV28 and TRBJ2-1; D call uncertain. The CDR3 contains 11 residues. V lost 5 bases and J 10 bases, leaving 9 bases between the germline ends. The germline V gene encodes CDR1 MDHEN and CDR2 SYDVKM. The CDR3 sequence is CASSHNEEQFF. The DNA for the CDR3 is TGTGCCAGCAGTCACAACGAGGAGCAGTTCTTC.

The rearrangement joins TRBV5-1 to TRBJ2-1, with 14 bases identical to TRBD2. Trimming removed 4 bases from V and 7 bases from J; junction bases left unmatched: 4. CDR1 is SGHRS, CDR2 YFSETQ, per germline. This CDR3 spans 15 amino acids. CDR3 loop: CASSEGLAGVNEQFF. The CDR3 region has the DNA TGCGCCAGCAGCGAGGGACTAGCGGGAGTAAATGAGCAGTTCTTC.

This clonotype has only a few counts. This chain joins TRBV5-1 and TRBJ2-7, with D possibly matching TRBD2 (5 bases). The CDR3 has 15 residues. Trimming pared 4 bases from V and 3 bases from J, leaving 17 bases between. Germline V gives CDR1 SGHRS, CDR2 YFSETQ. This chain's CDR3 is CASSLVGEGSYEQYF. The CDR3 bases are TGCGCCAGCAGCCTGGTCGGGGAAGGGAGCTACGAGCAGTACTTC. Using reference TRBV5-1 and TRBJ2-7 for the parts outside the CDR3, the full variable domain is KAGVTQTPRYLIKTRGQQVTLSCSPISGHRSVSWYQQTPGQGLQFLFEYFSETQRNKGNFPGRFSGRQFSNSRSEMNVSTLELGDSALYLCASSLVGEGSYEQYFGPGTRLTVT.

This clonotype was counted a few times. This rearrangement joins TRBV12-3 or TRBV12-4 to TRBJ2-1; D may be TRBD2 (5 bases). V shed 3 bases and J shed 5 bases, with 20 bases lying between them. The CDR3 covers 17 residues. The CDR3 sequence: CASSFFRGGSWDNEQFF. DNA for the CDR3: TGTGCCAGCAGTTTTTTCCGGGGTGGTAGTTGGGACAATGAGCAGTTCTTC.

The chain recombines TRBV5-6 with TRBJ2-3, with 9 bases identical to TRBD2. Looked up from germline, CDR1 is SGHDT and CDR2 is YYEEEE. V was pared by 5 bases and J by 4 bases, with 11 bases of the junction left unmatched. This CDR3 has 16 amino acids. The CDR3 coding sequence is TGTGCCAGCAGACAAATAGCGGGAGTACGGCCAGATACGCAGTATTTT. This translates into CASRQIAGVRPDTQYF.

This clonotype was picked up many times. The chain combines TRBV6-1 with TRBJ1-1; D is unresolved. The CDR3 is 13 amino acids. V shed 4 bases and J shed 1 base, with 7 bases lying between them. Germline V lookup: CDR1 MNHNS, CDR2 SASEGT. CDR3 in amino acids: CASSAGRNTEAFF. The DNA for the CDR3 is TGTGCCAGCAGTGCGGGGAGGAACACTGAAGCTTTCTTT.

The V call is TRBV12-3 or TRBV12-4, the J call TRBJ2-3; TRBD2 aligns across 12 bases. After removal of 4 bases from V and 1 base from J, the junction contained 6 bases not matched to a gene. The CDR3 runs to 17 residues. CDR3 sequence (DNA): TGTGCCAGCAGTTCTCCTAGCGGGAGGGCCCGCACAGATACGCAGTATTTT. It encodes CASSSPSGRARTDTQYF.

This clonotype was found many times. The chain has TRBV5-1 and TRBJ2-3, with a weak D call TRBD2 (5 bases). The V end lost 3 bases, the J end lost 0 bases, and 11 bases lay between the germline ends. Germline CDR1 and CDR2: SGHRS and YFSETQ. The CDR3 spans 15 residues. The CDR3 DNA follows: TGCGCCAGCAGCTGGAGGCGACAAAGCACAGATACGCAGTATTTT. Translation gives CASSWRRQSTDTQYF.

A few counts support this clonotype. CDR3 sequence: CASSVLYPRQGRRTYEQYF. The CDR3 nucleotides are TGTGCCAGCAGTGTTTTATATCCCCGCCAGGGGCGCAGAACCTACGAGCAGTACTTC. This sequence joins TRBV27 and TRBJ2-7; D is perhaps TRBD1 (6 bases). CDR1 and CDR2 from the germline V gene are MNHEY and SMNVEV (reference sequence). Between the trimmed V and J ends, which lost 5 bases and 2 bases, there was a span of 28 bases. CDR3 size: 19 residues.